The source of this TCR beta chain is a study of blood T cell repertoires in COVID-19. Study at large: COVID-19 samples collected from the United States, Italy and Spain covered acute and convalescent phases. The cDNA or gDNA used as material had been derived from T cells, B-cell-depleted T cells, or PBMCs.

In the original processing: Nucleated cell number was recorded as an estimate derived from reference gene primer amplification. Data came from immunoSEQ multiplex PCR; TCRdb stores just in-frame clones and leaves some out. Clonal size and the V and J genes are those of that table, whereas D and trimming came from the DNA. The sample has 250,000 to 350,000 clones, roughly 83% seen once. Looked up from germline, CDR1 is MDHEN and CDR2 is SYDVKM. V dropped 4 bases and J dropped 4 bases, with 14 bases sitting between them. The CDR3 totals 15 residues. This rearrangement joins TRBV28 to TRBJ2-1; D perhaps matches TRBD2 (6 bases). This TCR was recovered from a human donor with COVID-19, enrolled during active disease. The donor label of this sample is uncertain. Sequencing was carried out using peripheral blood. The CDR3 here is CASSSAAGLYNEQFF. In DNA form, the CDR3 reads TGTGCCAGCAGTTCAGCAGCGGGCCTTTACAATGAGCAGTTCTTC.